This is a list of T cell receptor beta chains from one sample in a study of PD-L1 blockade in urothelial cancer. Method: immunoSEQ multiplex PCR; TCRdb's copy keeps in-frame clones and lacks some. This table holds roughly 40,000 clones, more than 65% found once. This material consisted of PBMCs, taken around atezolizumab (anti-PD-L1) treatment. The receptors stem from a man between 65 and 80 years old with urothelial cancer. Each CDR3 is given with its conserved first and last residue. Clone size appears in some rows only: once, few, many, or a class for an expanded clone.

- TRBV7-3 CASSLSGVPGELFF
- TRBV23-1 CASSQFPPLSRHGPQHF
- TRBV28 CASSFRGQGGGYTF
- TRBV29-1 CSVEHSYEQYF
- TRBV29-1 CSVRLVREQYF
- TRBV29-1 CSVSRQGDAEAFF
- TRBV27 CASSSLNYGYTF
- TRBV6-1 CASTTGGTGELFF
- TRBV28 CASSSGLGQGSGNTIYF
- TRBV5-1 CASSLQGISTYNEQFF
- TRBV6-1 CASRVTGINTEAFF
- TRBV6-5 CASSYRGGNSPLHF
- TRBV5-4 CASVLVRQGNTEAFF
- TRBV14 CASSQGARSTDTQYF
few TRBV2 CASSATTSVTGELFF
- TRBV5-1 CASSGGTTSSVYEQYF
- TRBV18 CASSPGQGTGELFF
once TRBV5-1 CASSSRTGVGNEQYF
many TRBV28 CASSLGGNGYTF
- TRBV5-1 CASSLGSMNEQYF
- TRBV19 CASKITDFSGNTIYF
- TRBV7-2 CASVYSAGLAGPNEQFF
- TRBV4-2 CASSREVSGTGGLDEQFF
- TRBV4-3 CASSQDRLAGAMHDGELFF
- TRBV14 CASSQDFKGGYGYTF
- TRBV4-3 CASSQEAPGWIAGGFDTQYF
- TRBV28 CASSFRPGRAYEQYF
- TRBV5-8 CASRFLIQDLSNQPQHF
- TRBV7-2 CASGLPWDSLSYNEQFF
- TRBV4-1 CASSQSLAAGSTDTQYF
- TRBV10-3 CAIDNGASYEQYF
- TRBV7-8 CASSPLDLSYEQYF
- TRBV5-1 CASSLEWTRGNEQFF
- TRBV5-4 CASRRDQRNTDTQYF
- TRBV5-4 CASSPEPGANVLTF
- TRBV4-3 CASSQDLPGQLNTEAFF
- TRBV18 CASSPREFAYGYTF
- TRBV18 CASSPRDRGAYEQYF
- TRBV19 CASSIWPVPNQPQHF
few TRBV4-3 CASSQEDRAGNTIYF
- TRBV11-2 CASSLRSSGRAGEQFF
- TRBV19 CASSSNRDSNYGYTF
- TRBV6-5 CASWDTVGPQHF
once TRBV5-1 CASSQDTDSGNTIYF
- TRBV29-1 CSVEGGNGNQPQHF
- TRBV6-4 CASSDSLASGSLDTQYF
- TRBV28 CASSLTGLNTIYF
- TRBV6-6 CASSYKASGSAEQYF